A selection of T cell receptor beta chains follows, all from one sample in a study of Graves' ophthalmopathy and Graves' hyperthyroidism. TCRdb reanalysed the multiplex PCR reads using MiXCR and keeps one entry per CDR3 protein. The sample has almost 400,000 distinct CDR3 sequences, about 16% seen once. The specimen sequenced was peripheral blood. These receptors were taken from a woman younger than 30 with Graves' ophthalmopathy. CDR3s include the opening cysteine and the closing phenylalanine or tryptophan. The D gene is left open where the match is weak. Size tells how often a clone was seen (once, few, many) or the class of an expanded clone, and some rows leave it out.

>-|TRBJ2-4|TRBV7-2|-
CASSPTRDRIQYF
TGTGCCAGCAGCCCAACAAGGGACCGTATTCAGTACTTC
>TRBD1|TRBJ2-7|TRBV6-2/TRBV6-3|many
CASSYGTALLIPYEQYF
TGTGCCAGCAGTTACGGGACAGCGCTACTGATTCCCTACGAGCAGTACTTC
>TRBD2|TRBJ2-7|TRBV12-3/TRBV12-4|many
CATNDSGRQYEQYF
TGTGCCACCAATGATAGCGGGAGGCAGTACGAGCAGTACTTC
>-|TRBJ1-1|TRBV6-5|-
CASSYGAAVQNTEAFF
TGTGCCAGCAGTTACGGGGCAGCCGTGCAGAACACTGAAGCTTTCTTT
>-|TRBJ2-2|TRBV9|few
CASSVRGKGANTGELFF
TGTGCCAGCAGCGTCCGGGGGAAAGGAGCGAACACCGGGGAGCTGTTTTTT
>-|TRBJ1-1|TRBV20-1|many
CSAIPRGSATEAFF
TGCAGTGCTATACCTCGGGGGAGTGCCACTGAAGCTTTCTTT
>TRBD1|TRBJ2-7|TRBV6-1|many
CASSEAGTAPSYEQYF
TGTGCCAGCAGTGAAGCCGGGACAGCCCCCTCCTACGAGCAGTACTTC
>TRBD1|TRBJ1-1|TRBV20-1|many
CSARSGQGGTEAFF
TGCAGTGCTAGATCGGGACAGGGAGGCACTGAAGCTTTCTTT
>-|TRBJ1-1|TRBV5-1|many
CASSLGPGETEAFF
TGCGCCAGCAGCTTGGGACCAGGGGAAACTGAAGCTTTCTTT
>TRBD2|TRBJ2-2|TRBV7-8|few
CASSALAGSGTGELFF
TGTGCCAGCAGCGCCTTAGCGGGAAGTGGCACCGGGGAGCTGTTTTTT
>TRBD2|TRBJ2-5|TRBV3-1|many
CASSRGLAGGIETQYF
TGTGCCAGCAGCCGCGGACTAGCGGGAGGGATAGAGACCCAGTACTTC
>-|TRBJ2-7|TRBV11-2|-
CASSADGGQSSYEQYF
TGTGCCAGCAGCGCCGACGGAGGGCAAAGCTCCTACGAGCAGTACTTC
>-|TRBJ1-5|TRBV27|many
CASHRRGGGQPQHF
TGTGCCAGCCATCGACGCGGGGGAGGTCAGCCCCAGCATTTT
>TRBD2|TRBJ2-7|TRBV6-2/TRBV6-3|many
CASSPGTSGGIWSSYEQYF
TGTGCCAGCAGCCCCGGGACTAGCGGGGGCATCTGGAGCTCCTACGAGCAGTACTTC
>TRBD1|TRBJ1-6|TRBV28|many
CASSFPGQGNSPLHF
TGTGCCAGCAGTTTCCCCGGACAGGGGAATTCACCCCTCCACTTT
>-|TRBJ1-2|TRBV25-1|few
CASSLGQLSYGYTF
TGTGCCAGCTCCCTCGGGCAACTGAGCTATGGCTACACCTTC
>-|TRBJ2-2|TRBV27|many
CACSSSNTGELFF
TGTGCCTGCAGTTCGTCGAACACCGGGGAGCTGTTTTTT
>-|TRBJ1-3|TRBV11-2|many
CASSSPGRNTIYF
TGTGCCAGCAGCTCCCCCGGCAGAAACACCATATATTTT
>-|TRBJ1-1|TRBV30|many
CAWSASGRAFF
TGTGCCTGGAGTGCTAGTGGGCGAGCTTTCTTT
>-|TRBJ2-2|TRBV7-2|many
CARGGGTGELFF
TGTGCCAGGGGAGGAGGGACCGGGGAGCTGTTTTTT
>-|TRBJ2-7|TRBV7-3|many
CASSLTGYDEQYF
TGTGCCAGCAGCTTAACGGGCTACGACGAGCAGTACTTC
>-|TRBJ1-1|TRBV12-3/TRBV12-4|many
CASSLAGTNTEAFF
TGTGCCAGCAGTTTAGCCGGTACGAACACTGAAGCTTTCTTT
>-|TRBJ2-7|TRBV6-5|many
CASRPTGIYEQYF
TGTGCCAGCAGGCCTACAGGGATCTACGAGCAGTACTTC
>-|TRBJ2-4|TRBV11-2|many
CASSLVGSKVPENIQYF
TGTGCCAGCAGCTTAGTGGGGAGTAAAGTCCCCGAAAACATTCAGTACTTC
>TRBD1|TRBJ2-7|TRBV12-3/TRBV12-4|many
CASTSGGIYEQYF
TGTGCCAGCACCTCAGGGGGCATCTACGAGCAGTACTTC
>TRBD1|TRBJ1-2|TRBV4-3|-
CASSLRTGEGYTF
TGCGCCAGCAGCCTCCGGACAGGGGAGGGCTACACCTTC
>-|TRBJ1-6|TRBV7-8|many
CASSLVDRDNSPLHF
TGTGCCAGCAGCTTAGTGGACAGAGATAATTCACCCCTCCACTTT
>-|TRBJ2-5|TRBV11-2|many
CASSLFDSILATYQETQYF
TGTGCCAGCAGCTTATTTGACTCGATTCTAGCGACCTACCAAGAGACCCAGTACTTC
>TRBD1|TRBJ2-7|TRBV20-1|many
CSASPTGPSYEQYF
TGCAGTGCTAGCCCGACAGGGCCGTCCTACGAGCAGTACTTC
>-|TRBJ1-1|TRBV6-2/TRBV6-3|few
CASSTTPPEAFF
TGTGCCAGCAGTACGACACCGCCTGAAGCTTTCTTT
>-|TRBJ1-1|TRBV6-1|many
CASLGPPENTEAFF
TGTGCCAGCCTGGGTCCTCCGGAGAACACTGAAGCTTTCTTT
>-|TRBJ2-5|TRBV12-3/TRBV12-4|-
CASSPSGLGETQYF
TGTGCCAGCAGCCCCTCGGGATTGGGAGAGACCCAGTACTTC
>-|TRBJ1-2|TRBV6-5|many
CASSYFGRDNYGYTF
TGTGCCAGCAGTTACTTTGGGAGGGATAACTATGGCTACACCTTC
>-|TRBJ2-7|TRBV20-1|few
CSASRSGRAYEQYF
TGCAGTGCTAGTAGGTCAGGCAGAGCCTACGAGCAGTACTTC
>-|TRBJ2-7|TRBV29-1|many
CSAGTSYEQYF
TGCAGCGCTGGGACATCCTACGAGCAGTACTTC
>-|TRBJ2-7|TRBV27|-
CAISFSPSYEQYF
TGTGCCATCAGTTTTTCCCCCTCCTACGAGCAGTACTTC
>TRBD2|TRBJ2-2|TRBV27|many
CASISSGLSTGELFF
TGTGCCAGCATTAGTAGCGGGTTGAGCACCGGGGAGCTGTTTTTT
>-|TRBJ1-6|TRBV6-1|many
CASRGTQGSPLHF
TGTGCCAGCAGGGGAACCCAGGGCTCACCCCTCCACTTT
>TRBD1|TRBJ2-5|TRBV12-3/TRBV12-4|many
CASSSPGGGEETQYF
TGTGCCAGCAGTTCACCAGGGGGCGGGGAGGAGACCCAGTACTTC
>TRBD2|TRBJ2-7|TRBV7-2|many
CASSPYTSGTYEQYF
TGTGCCAGCAGCCCTTACACTAGCGGGACCTACGAGCAGTACTTC
>-|TRBJ1-1|TRBV24-1|many
CATSAGGVDTEAFF
TGTGCCACCAGTGCTGGGGGCGTGGACACTGAAGCTTTCTTT
>-|TRBJ2-7|TRBV28|-
CASSLTDFYEQYF
TGTGCCAGCAGTCTGACGGATTTCTACGAGCAGTACTTC
>TRBD1|TRBJ1-2|TRBV30|many
CAWKPVGSTGVNYGYTF
TGTGCCTGGAAACCGGTTGGTTCGACAGGGGTAAACTATGGCTACACCTTC
>-|TRBJ2-5|TRBV2|many
CASSEGGQSETQYF
TGTGCCAGCAGTGAGGGGGGACAATCGGAGACCCAGTACTTC
>TRBD2|TRBJ2-7|TRBV6-2/TRBV6-3|many
CASSYTSGEAYEQYF
TGTGCCAGCAGTTACACTAGCGGGGAAGCTTACGAGCAGTACTTC
>-|TRBJ2-7|TRBV28|-
CASSLDSSVGAEVTYEQYF
TGTGCCAGCAGTCTAGATAGCAGTGTAGGAGCGGAGGTTACCTACGAGCAGTACTTC
>-|TRBJ1-5|TRBV12-3/TRBV12-4|-
CASSLAVVSNQPQHF
TGTGCCAGCAGTTTAGCCGTAGTTAGCAATCAGCCCCAGCATTTT
>-|TRBJ2-2|TRBV12-3/TRBV12-4|-
CASSFGTPTNTGELFF
TGTGCCAGCAGTTTCGGGACACCTACGAACACCGGGGAGCTGTTTTTT
>TRBD1|TRBJ2-5|TRBV9|many
CASSGGRRGQGAWETQYF
TGTGCCAGCAGCGGAGGCCGCCGAGGACAGGGGGCATGGGAGACCCAGTACTTC
>-|TRBJ1-2|TRBV12-3/TRBV12-4|many
CASSLASYGYTF
TGTGCCAGCAGTTTAGCGAGCTATGGCTACACCTTC
>TRBD2|TRBJ2-2|TRBV11-2|many
CASSLEPLAGVPGELFF
TGTGCCAGCAGCTTAGAGCCCCTAGCGGGAGTCCCCGGGGAGCTGTTTTTT
>-|TRBJ1-2|TRBV30|-
CAWSKGGASGYTF
TGTGCCTGGAGTAAAGGGGGGGCAAGCGGCTACACCTTC
>-|TRBJ1-2|TRBV6-1|-
CASREDDRLYGYTF
TGTGCCAGCAGGGAAGACGACCGCCTCTATGGCTACACCTTC